Shown below are 10 T cell receptor beta chains from a single sample sequenced in a study of blood T cell repertoires in COVID-19. TCRdb's table, derived via immunoSEQ multiplex PCR, lists solely in-frame clones and lacks some. The sample has around 100,000 clones; around 86% are singletons. The material sequenced was peripheral blood. These TCRs come from a man aged 50 to 60 with active or convalescent COVID-19.

The chain uses TRBV19 and TRBJ1-4, with D hard to call. CDR1 and CDR2 from the germline V gene are LNHDA and SQIVND (reference sequence). Trimming shortened V by 5 bases and J by 0 bases, and 10 bases separated the two germline ends. The CDR3 totals 15 residues. DNA for the CDR3: TGTGCCAGTAGTTCCTATGTTTCAACTAATGAAAAACTGTTTTTT. It is translated as CASSSYVSTNEKLFF.

The chain is built from TRBV19 and TRBJ2-1, with D tentatively TRBD1 (5 bases). Looked up from germline, CDR1 is LNHDA and CDR2 is SQIVND (reference sequence). This CDR3 has 16 amino acids. The V end was cut by 4 bases, the J end by 2 bases, with 15 bases between. This chain's CDR3 is CASSTGATRTYNEQFF. Written as DNA, the CDR3 is TGTGCCAGTAGTACTGGGGCTACTCGTACCTACAATGAGCAGTTCTTC.

This sequence joins TRBV28 and TRBJ1-5, with 9 bases identical to TRBD1. The CDR3 spans 14 residues. The V segment lost 6 bases and the J segment 6 bases; nucleotides outside the gene matches: 6. Germline V gene data show CDR1 as MDHEN and CDR2 as SYDVKM. DNA for the CDR3: TGTGCCAGCAGGTGGACAGGGGAGGGTCAGCCCCAGCATTTT. Encoded protein: CASRWTGEGQPQHF.

V is TRBV7-9 and J is TRBJ1-1; D may be TRBD1 (5 bases). The CDR3 has 13 residues. The germline V gene encodes CDR1 SEHNR and CDR2 FQNEAQ (reference sequence). Trimming took 5 bases from V and 0 from J, leaving 7 bases between them. CDR3 loop: CASSTGLNTEAFF. The CDR3 DNA reads TGTGCCAGCAGCACAGGCTTGAACACTGAAGCTTTCTTT.

The chain recombines TRBV5-6 with TRBJ2-3; D is perhaps TRBD2 (7 bases). With 6 bases removed from V and 1 base from J, the gap between germline ends came to 18 bases. Germline V gene lookup returns CDR1 SGHDT and CDR2 YYEEEE. The CDR3 runs 16 residues. The CDR3 coding sequence is TGTGCCAGCACCGCAACGGGGAGGGGGGGCACAGATACGCAGTATTTT. Protein sequence: CASTATGRGGTDTQYF. Full variable domain (missing parts from reference TRBV5-6 and TRBJ2-3): DAGVTQSPTHLIKTRGQQVTLRCSPKSGHDTVSWYQQALGQGPQFIFQYYEEEERQRGNFPDRFSGHQFPNYSSELNVNALLLGDSALYLCASTATGRGGTDTQYFGPGTRLTVL.

This chain joins TRBV6-5 and TRBJ1-2; D remains ambiguous. CDR3 length equals 15 residues. V shed 6 bases and J shed 0 bases, with 14 bases lying between them. Germline assignment: CDR1 MNHEY and CDR2 SVGAGI. Written as DNA, the CDR3 is TGTGCCAGCAGACCTGACGGCGGCTCTAACTATGGCTACACCTTC. Residues: CASRPDGGSNYGYTF.

This chain links TRBV3-1 (or the pseudogene TRBV3-2) with TRBJ1-1, with 9 bases aligning to TRBD1. The germline V gene encodes CDR1 LGHDT and CDR2 YNNKEL (reference sequence). V lost 2 bases to trimming and J lost 3 bases; unmatched junction nucleotides: 1. CDR3 length equals 14 residues. CDR3 coding DNA: TGTGCCAGCAGCCAATGGACAGGGGACACTGAAGCTTTCTTT. Translation: CASSQWTGDTEAFF.

The V and J genes are TRBV28 and TRBJ1-2; TRBD1 matches 8 bases. This CDR3 comprises 14 residues. V dropped 5 bases and J dropped 3; count of bases not matched to a gene: 5. Germline loops: CDR1 MDHEN, CDR2 SYDVKM. The CDR3 DNA reads TGTGCCAGCAGTCCCGGACAGGGATACTATGGCTACACCTTC. This encodes CASSPGQGYYGYTF.

The chain carries TRBV5-1 and TRBJ2-7; 8 nucleotides agree with TRBD1. V shed 4 bases, J shed 6 bases, and the junction held 3 bases outside the gene matches. The CDR3 extends over 12 amino acids. In germline, CDR1 is SGHRS, CDR2 YFSETQ. CDR3 sequence (DNA): TGCGCCAGCAGCGCGGACAGGGCCGAGCAGTACTTC. This encodes CASSADRAEQYF.

The V gene is TRBV5-1, the J gene TRBJ2-5; unclear D gene. The CDR3 length is 14 residues. CDR1 SGHRS and CDR2 YFSETQ come from the germline V gene. V was pared by 0 bases and J by 0 bases, with 6 bases between. The CDR3 DNA sequence: TGCGCCAGCAGCTTGGCCGGGTACCAAGAGACCCAGTACTTC. This encodes CASSLAGYQETQYF.